Listed below are T cell receptor beta chains from one sample, sequenced in a study of cytomegalovirus exposure and HLA in healthy donors. Some clones are missing from TCRdb's copy, which holds only in-frame ones; the method was immunoSEQ multiplex PCR. The data contain 170,000 or so clones, roughly 84% of them singletons. Sequenced material: PBMCs. These TCRs come from a woman between 18 and 29 years old in good health and CMV-seropositive. Both conserved end residues are part of each CDR3. A D gene is named only where the DNA matches it firmly. The size of a clone is reported for some rows only, either as once, few or many, or as a class for expanded clones.

d_call	clone_size	j_call	v_call	cdr3_nt	cdr3_aa
NA	NA	TRBJ2-7	TRBV18	TGTGCCAGCTCACCGACCGGGACATCCTACGAGCAGTACTTC	CASSPTGTSYEQYF
NA	NA	TRBJ1-4	TRBV5-6	TGTGCCAGCAGCTTGGGTTACAGGAGAGCAACTAATGAAAAACTGTTTTTT	CASSLGYRRATNEKLFF
NA	few	TRBJ1-2	TRBV7-2	TGTGCCAGCAGCTCCGACAGAATCTATGGCTACACCTTC	CASSSDRIYGYTF
NA	few	TRBJ1-3	TRBV5-1	TGCGCCAGCAGATCGACAGCCTTCAGGGGCACCATATATTTT	CASRSTAFRGTIYF
NA	NA	TRBJ1-1	TRBV6-5	TGTGCCAGCAGTTACCAGAGGCTGAACACTGAAGCTTTCTTT	CASSYQRLNTEAFF
TRBD1	NA	TRBJ1-5	TRBV7-8	TGTGCCAGCAGCTTCGGGACAGGGGCCTATCAGCCCCAGCATTTT	CASSFGTGAYQPQHF
TRBD1	NA	TRBJ1-3	TRBV18	TGTGCCAGCTCACTACCTGGGACAGGGGGAAACACCATATATTTT	CASSLPGTGGNTIYF
NA	NA	TRBJ2-5	TRBV10-3	TGTGCCATCAGTGGTATCGAGGGGACCCAGTACTTC	CAISGIEGTQYF
TRBD1	once	TRBJ2-7	TRBV11-3	TGTGCCAGCAGCGCCCGACAGGGGTACGAGCAGTACTTC	CASSARQGYEQYF
NA	NA	TRBJ2-3	TRBV6-1	TGTGCCAGCACGTCGAGCGGTACGCAGTATTTT	CASTSSGTQYF
NA	NA	TRBJ2-5	TRBV10-1	TGCGCCAGCAGTGAGTCAACAGCCTCCTGGGAGACCCAGTACTTC	CASSESTASWETQYF
NA	NA	TRBJ2-2	TRBV5-1	TGCGCCAGCAGCTGGAGGGACAGCGGTAACACCGGGGAGCTGTTTTTT	CASSWRDSGNTGELFF
NA	NA	TRBJ2-1	TRBV6-1	TGTGCCAGCGTCTATACGCTGAGCTCCTACAATGAGCAGTTCTTC	CASVYTLSSYNEQFF
NA	NA	TRBJ1-3	TRBV11-2	TGTGCCAGCAGCTTAGTCGGGGACACCATATATTTT	CASSLVGDTIYF
NA	NA	TRBJ1-1	TRBV6-1	TGTGCCAGCCTCCCCACGTGGAGAAGCACTGAAGCTTTCTTT	CASLPTWRSTEAFF
NA	NA	TRBJ1-1	TRBV5-8	TGTGCCAGCAGCTTGGGGAACAGAGTAAGGAACACTGAAGCTTTCTTT	CASSLGNRVRNTEAFF
TRBD1	NA	TRBJ1-4	TRBV5-1	TGCGCCAGCAGCCCGGACAGGTTAGGGGAAAAACTGTTTTTT	CASSPDRLGEKLFF
TRBD1	NA	TRBJ1-1	TRBV6-6	TGTGCCAGCAGTTACAAACAGGGGTCTGAAGCTTTCTTT	CASSYKQGSEAFF
NA	NA	TRBJ2-6	TRBV18	TGTGCCAGCTCACTTGGGATCGGACACTCTGGGGCCAACGTCCTGACTTTC	CASSLGIGHSGANVLTF
NA	NA	TRBJ2-1	TRBV19	TGTGCCAGTAGTATAGGGGGGACACTACACAATGAGCAGTTCTTC	CASSIGGTLHNEQFF
TRBD1	NA	TRBJ2-1	TRBV4-3	TGCGCCAGCAGCCAACGGGACAGGAGAAATGAGCAGTTCTTC	CASSQRDRRNEQFF
TRBD2	NA	TRBJ2-7	TRBV5-6	TGTGCCAGCAGCTTGGTGTCCGCACGTAGCGGGGGAAACGAGCAGTACTTC	CASSLVSARSGGNEQYF
NA	NA	TRBJ2-7	TRBV6-1	TGTGCCACCTCCGAAGAGAGGAACGGGTTCTACGAGCAGTACTTC	CATSEERNGFYEQYF
TRBD2	once	TRBJ2-7	TRBV11-3	TGTGCCAGCAGTTCTGGACTAGCGGAGTACTACGAGCAGTACTTC	CASSSGLAEYYEQYF
NA	NA	TRBJ1-1	TRBV7-8	TGTGCCAGCAGCCCAAGAGGAGGGAGGGACACTGAAGCTTTCTTT	CASSPRGGRDTEAFF
TRBD1	NA	TRBJ1-6	TRBV5-1	TGCGCCAGCAGCCCGGACAGGCTTGAGGGGTTAAGGCCCCTCCACTTT	CASSPDRLEGLRPLHF
NA	NA	TRBJ1-1	TRBV6-5	TGTGCCAGCAGTTACTTCCCAGGGGAGGGGACTGAAGCTTTCTTT	CASSYFPGEGTEAFF
NA	NA	TRBJ2-1	TRBV5-1	TGCGCCAGCAGCTTGACGTCCAGCTACAATGAGCAGTTCTTC	CASSLTSSYNEQFF
NA	few	TRBJ2-7	TRBV13	TGTGCCAGCAGCACTAGCGGGACAGGGATTTACGAGCAGTACTTC	CASSTSGTGIYEQYF
NA	NA	TRBJ1-2	TRBV4-2	TGTGCCAGCAGCCAAGATCGGGGAGATAACTATGGCTACACCTTC	CASSQDRGDNYGYTF
NA	NA	TRBJ2-5	TRBV27	TGTGCCAGCAGTTTAAGGGGCCTAGAGACCCAGTACTTC	CASSLRGLETQYF
TRBD1	NA	TRBJ2-7	TRBV7-6	TGTGCCAGCAGCTTAGAGATACAGGGGGCGGGCGAGCAGTACTTC	CASSLEIQGAGEQYF
NA	NA	TRBJ1-3	TRBV29-1	TGCAGCGTGCCTTCACAGGGCTCTGGAAACACCATATATTTT	CSVPSQGSGNTIYF
NA	NA	TRBJ1-5	TRBV2	TGTGCCAGCAGTGAACGGGGGGGCAATCAGCCCCAGCATTTT	CASSERGGNQPQHF
NA	NA	TRBJ1-2	TRBV4-1	TGCGCCAGCAGCCTAAGGGAGGACTATGGCTACACCTTC	CASSLREDYGYTF
NA	NA	TRBJ1-1	TRBV11-2	TGTGCCAGCAGCTTAGGGAACTATAACACTGAAGCTTTCTTT	CASSLGNYNTEAFF
NA	NA	TRBJ2-4	TRBV29-1	TGCAGCGTTCGACAAGCCAAAAACATTCAGTACTTC	CSVRQAKNIQYF
TRBD2	NA	TRBJ2-1	TRBV9	TGTGCCAGCAGCGTAGCTACTAGCGTAGGAAATGAGCAGTTCTTC	CASSVATSVGNEQFF
NA	NA	TRBJ2-2	TRBV9	TGTGCCAGCAGCGAGGGGACCGGGGAGCTGTTTTTT	CASSEGTGELFF
NA	NA	TRBJ2-6	TRBV5-6	TGTGCCAGCAGCTTGTGGAGTAACACGCTCTCTGGGGCCAACGTCCTGACTTTC	CASSLWSNTLSGANVLTF
NA	NA	TRBJ1-1	TRBV27	TGTGCCAGCAGTTCCGGACAGATGAACACTGAAGCTTTCTTT	CASSSGQMNTEAFF